The entry below gives a single TCR beta chain sequence along with its context. Its recognized antigen is unknown. No base-level quality is on record; no much larger clone is a single base apart. Sequencing instrument: Illumina NovaSeq 6000. TCRalpha and TCRbeta cDNA libraries were built by 5'RACE with constant-segment primers, adding sample barcodes and unique molecular identifiers. Trizol reagent was used to extract RNA from every sample. Library amplification was performed in two PCR steps, and a second sample barcode and Illumina TruSeq adapters were introduced in the second step. The libraries were sequenced on an Illumina NovaSeq using 2 x 150 bp paired-end reads. In the paper's pipeline: Demultiplexing of reads and collapsing into UMI-guided consensus sequences were performed with migec v1.2.7. With mixcr v2.1.11, UMI consensuses were aligned to TRA and TRB V and J templates and assembled into clonotypes. Expanded or contracted clonotypes were those called significant by both edgeR and NoisET, with noise models trained on biological replicates. edgeR calls used a false discovery rate-adjusted p below 0.01 and a log2 fold-change threshold of 1. PCA with hierarchical clustering of max-normalized trajectories of the 1000 most abundant clonotypes was used as exploratory dynamics analysis. Separately sequenced CD4+ and CD8+ repertoires were used to assign a CD4 or CD8 phenotype to each responding clone. The public sequencing data were trimmed at Q25 with fastp and processed into clonotypes with MiXCR by TCRdb, which kept only in-frame beta chains. Each entry merges the rows of one CDR3 protein and shows their most common DNA and genes. What appears here as the V and J calls and clone size reflects TCRdb's work, not the paper's. The sample table contains 300,000 to 400,000 distinct CDR3 sequences; only one count was recorded for around 28% of them. Roughly 14% of the sample lies in the top ten.

This sample was included in a study of T-cell memory formation after mild COVID-19 (dated by TCRdb to the early 2020s). About the study as a whole: Most TCR sequence clusters were specific to one of the two donors. In a couple of donors, T-cell clones that expanded and contracted after mild COVID-19 were followed by sequencing TCRalpha and TCRbeta repertoires longitudinally. The cohort comprised two young, previously healthy adult volunteers, one female and one male. Overall study outcomes, separate from this receptor: Contracting CD4+ clones appeared mostly in the CM and EM memory subsets, whereas CD8+ clones were enriched in EMRA. Whether the second-wave clones peaking on day 37 were SARS-CoV-2 specific was not confirmed. Clones that contracted from day 15 to 85 showed balanced CD4/CD8 phenotypes, whereas a second wave of clones that expanded from day 15 to 37 leaned towards CD4+. Only two mild cases were covered in the study, and larger cohorts including severe cases with pre-infection samples were considered necessary. Some responding clones were detected in pre-infection memory, suggesting pre-existing cross-reactive memory T cells joined the SARS-CoV-2 response.

From the cysteine up to the phenylalanine, the CDR3 has a length of 16 residues. The sequence is cut down to CDR3 DNA, 48 bases in frame from base 1. V is cut by 0 bases and J by 6 bases, and the space between the germline ends is 17 bases. The germline V gene encodes CDR1 SGHRS and CDR2 YFSETQ. PBMCs were isolated by Ficoll-Paque density gradient centrifugation. The clonotype originates from an adult woman who had mild COVID-19 (a few samples of this study predate the infection). The sample titles of this study are shuffled in the database, so cell type and time point are left out; the donor was told from shared clones. Sequencing was performed on PBMCs or a T cell subset sorted from them (not recorded which). The chain couples TRBV5-1 to TRBJ2-3; the D gene cannot be resolved reliably. Here is the DNA: TGCGCCAGCAGCTTGGGAGACACCTTCCTTAGCGATACGCAGTATTTT. This translates into CASSLGDTFLSDTQYF. The CDR3 plus the reference TRBV5-1 and TRBJ2-3 genes for the other parts give the full variable domain: KAGVTQTPRYLIKTRGQQVTLSCSPISGHRSVSWYQQTPGQGLQFLFEYFSETQRNKGNFPGRFSGRQFSNSRSEMNVSTLELGDSALYLCASSLGDTFLSDTQYFGPGTRLTVL.